This note documents a single T cell receptor beta chain sequence. Its antigen is not known. Sequencing was performed with immunoSEQ multiplex PCR; in TCRdb, only in-frame clones are kept and a portion is missing. Of more than 850,000 clones detected, more than 75% appear once; the ten largest clones hold 0.4% to 0.55%. The data belong to a study of shared clonotypes between healthy human individuals. General study points: Limited genetic and exposure-history diversity came from having few donors.

This CDR3 has 16 residues. CDR1 is LNHDA, CDR2 SQIVND, per germline (reference sequence). V was trimmed by 6 bases and J by 0 bases, leaving 14 bases between them. The sequencing input was memory CD4+ T cells from PBMCs. Indicated subset: CD45RA-negative fraction. The clonotype comes from a man aged 18 to 29 in good health. Some clones in this sample may be carry-over from other donors' samples. This chain connects TRBV19 to TRBJ2-2; possible D gene TRBD1, 6 bases. The CDR3 nucleotides read TGTGCCAGTAGCCTCCCGGGGACATCGAACACCGGGGAGCTGTTTTTT. It yields the protein CASSLPGTSNTGELFF.